This passage covers 10 T cell receptor beta chains from one sample sequenced in a study of cytomegalovirus exposure and HLA in healthy donors. Primers: 60 Vbeta forward and 13 Jbeta reverse. Sequencing used immunoSEQ multiplex PCR; TCRdb keeps in-frame clones, though not all of them. The repertoire includes roughly 110,000 clones, under 85% of them detected once, and approximately 4.2% sits in the top ten. The sample was PBMCs. These receptors originate from a male donor in good health and CMV-seronegative.

This clone came up a few times. The CDR3 protein is CASSSASGITNTGELFF. The CDR3 region has the DNA TGTGCCAGCAGTTCTGCTAGCGGGATCACGAACACCGGGGAGCTGTTTTTT. The chain uses TRBV27 and TRBJ2-2, with TRBD2 matching over 9 bases. V was pared by 4 bases and J by 0 bases, with 6 bases of the junction left unmatched. The CDR3 has 17 amino acids. CDR1 and CDR2 from the germline V gene are MNHEY and SMNVEV (reference sequence).

This rearrangement joins TRBV27 to TRBJ1-2; no clear D. This CDR3 is built from 13 residues. Looked up from germline, CDR1 is MNHEY and CDR2 is SMNVEV (reference sequence). V was cut by 5 bases and J by 1 base, with 8 bases left in between. The CDR3 reads CASSPRFNYGYTF. The CDR3 DNA sequence: TGTGCCAGCAGTCCGAGATTTAACTATGGCTACACCTTC.

This rearrangement joins TRBV28 to TRBJ2-7; TRBD2 might be the D (6 bases). The CDR3 is made up of 15 amino acids. V was shortened by 3 bases and J by 2 bases, with 14 bases between the two germline ends. Looked up from germline, CDR1 is MDHEN and CDR2 is SYDVKM. In DNA form, the CDR3 reads TGTGCCAGCAGTTTTGTCCAGCGGGCCACCTACGAGCAGTACTTC. The encoded protein is CASSFVQRATYEQYF.

This clone showed up just once. The sample contains more than one DNA sequence encoding this CDR3. The chain has TRBV28 and TRBJ2-3; TRBD2 matches at 9 bases. The germline gives CDR1 MDHEN, CDR2 SYDVKM. Trimming took 3 bases from V and 3 from J; bases not matched to a gene: 1. The CDR3 totals 14 residues. The CDR3 nucleotides read TGTGCCAGCAGTTTCCTAGCGGGGACAGATACGCAGTATTTT. Protein: CASSFLAGTDTQYF. The whole variable domain, remainder taken from reference TRBV28 and TRBJ2-3, is DVKVTQSSRYLVKRTGEKVFLECVQDMDHENMFWYRQDPGLGLRLIYFSYDVKMKEKGDIPEGYSVSREKKERFSLILESASTNQTSMYLCASSFLAGTDTQYFGPGTRLTVL.

The rearrangement links TRBV14 to TRBJ2-7, with a weak D call TRBD1 (6 bases). In germline, CDR1 is SGHDN, CDR2 FVKESK. V was shortened by 5 bases and J by 2 bases, with 10 bases between the two germline ends. This CDR3 has 13 amino acids. CDR3 bases: TGTGCCAGCAGCTTAGACAGGCCCTACGAGCAGTACTTC. Protein sequence: CASSLDRPYEQYF.

V is TRBV28 and J is TRBJ2-3; TRBD2 is a possible D gene (5 bases). CDR3 length equals 14 residues. In germline, CDR1 is MDHEN, CDR2 SYDVKM. V lost 4 bases and J 1 base, leaving 9 bases between the germline ends. CDR3 in DNA: TGTGCCAGCAGTTCCCTAGCAGGCACAGATACGCAGTATTTT. It codes for CASSSLAGTDTQYF. The full variable domain, rest sourced from reference TRBV28 and TRBJ2-3, is DVKVTQSSRYLVKRTGEKVFLECVQDMDHENMFWYRQDPGLGLRLIYFSYDVKMKEKGDIPEGYSVSREKKERFSLILESASTNQTSMYLCASSSLAGTDTQYFGPGTRLTVL.

The rearrangement joins TRBV7-9 to TRBJ2-2; D is unresolved. Trimming shortened V by 2 bases and J by 4 bases, and 8 bases separated the two germline ends. The CDR3 extends over 14 amino acids. Germline-derived CDR1 and CDR2 are SEHNR and FQNEAQ (reference sequence). In DNA, the CDR3 is TGTGCCAGCAGCTTACCGGTGAGCACCGGGGAGCTGTTTTTT. This encodes CASSLPVSTGELFF.

CDR3 sequence reads: CASSLARRGTSYNEQFF. The CDR3 bases are TGTGCCAGCAGCTTAGCACGGCGGGGTACCTCCTACAATGAGCAGTTCTTC. The chain recombines TRBV7-6 with TRBJ2-7, with TRBD2 as a possible D gene (6 bases). Gene TRBJ2-1 matches the end of the DNA better, so the J call may be wrong. Germline V CDR1 and CDR2: SGHVS, FNYEAQ. This CDR3 has 17 residues.

V and J are TRBV27 and TRBJ1-1, with 9 bases aligning to TRBD1. J lost 6 bases, V lost 3 bases, and 8 bases had no gene match. Germline CDR1 MNHEY, CDR2 SMNVEV (reference sequence). The CDR3 length is 15 residues. Written as DNA, the CDR3 is TGTGCCAGCAGTTTTTTAGGGACAGGGCGTGCTGAAGCTTTCTTT. This encodes CASSFLGTGRAEAFF.

The chain uses TRBV5-1 and TRBJ2-3; D gene unclear. Germline CDR1 and CDR2: SGHRS and YFSETQ. This CDR3 comprises 13 residues. The V gene lost 0 bases and the J gene lost 5 bases, with 7 bases spanning the gap. The DNA for the CDR3 is TGCGCCAGCAGCTTGGTTCCGGGAGATACGCAGTATTTT. It translates to CASSLVPGDTQYF.